One and the same sample provided the 6 T cell receptor beta chains below, sequenced in a study of T-cell memory formation after mild COVID-19. Via MiXCR, TCRdb re-called the 5' RACE reads, giving one row per CDR3 protein. The data show 200,000 to 250,000 distinct CDR3 sequences, with about 16% seen just once and approximately 3.6% held by the top ten. Material: PBMCs or a T cell subset sorted from them (not recorded which). These receptors came from a young man who had mild COVID-19 (a few samples of this study predate the infection). Cell type and time point are not known.

This clonotype was seen at least ten times. The chain combines TRBV5-1 with TRBJ2-1; the D gene is possibly TRBD1 (5 bases). The CDR3 covers 16 residues. The V gene lost 3 bases and the J gene lost 1 base, with 14 bases spanning the gap. Per the germline V gene, CDR1 is SGHRS and CDR2 is YFSETQ. The CDR3 coding sequence is TGCGCCAGCAGCTCCCATCTGACAGAATCCTACAATGAGCAGTTCTTC. Translated: CASSSHLTESYNEQFF. The whole variable domain, filled in from reference TRBV5-1 and TRBJ2-1, reads KAGVTQTPRYLIKTRGQQVTLSCSPISGHRSVSWYQQTPGQGLQFLFEYFSETQRNKGNFPGRFSGRQFSNSRSEMNVSTLELGDSALYLCASSSHLTESYNEQFFGPGTRLTVL.

The chain combines TRBV7-2 with TRBJ1-6; 9 bases line up with TRBD1. This CDR3 contains 15 residues. V was clipped by 2 bases and J by 6 bases; unmatched bases: 2. The germline gives CDR1 SGHTA, CDR2 FQGNSA. DNA of the CDR3: TGTGCCAGCAGCTTACTGACAGGGGGTAATTCACCCCTCCACTTT. Residues: CASSLLTGGNSPLHF.

This clonotype was counted a few times. This chain uses TRBV7-8 with TRBJ1-5; D remains unclear. The ends were cut back, 2 bases at V and 4 bases at J, with 12 bases in the middle. Germline V gene lookup returns CDR1 SGHVS and CDR2 FQNEAQ. The length of the CDR3 is 15 residues. This CDR3 is CASSLRLWGNQPQHF. Written as DNA, the CDR3 is TGTGCCAGCAGCTTAAGGTTGTGGGGAAATCAGCCCCAGCATTTT.

This clonotype was counted at least ten times. V and J are TRBV7-6 and TRBJ2-7; tentatively, D is TRBD1 or TRBD2 (5 bases each). The V and J ends lost 1 base and 2 bases respectively, with 9 bases between them. Germline V gene lookup returns CDR1 SGHVS and CDR2 FNYEAQ. The CDR3 has 14 amino acids. This CDR3 reads CASSLGREPYEQYF. The CDR3 nucleotides read TGTGCCAGCAGCTTAGGCAGGGAGCCCTACGAGCAGTACTTC.

At least ten counts were recorded for this clonotype. The V and J genes are TRBV7-8 and TRBJ2-1, with TRBD2 matching over 8 bases. This CDR3 spans 17 amino acids. Germline CDR1 and CDR2: SGHVS and FQNEAQ. V lost 1 base to trimming and J lost 4 bases; unmatched junction nucleotides: 9. The CDR3 protein is CASSLEGGGGPYNEQFF. DNA of the CDR3: TGTGCCAGCAGCTTAGAGGGTGGCGGGGGGCCTTACAATGAGCAGTTCTTC. Supplemented by reference TRBV7-8 and TRBJ2-1, the full variable domain reads GAGVSQSPRYKVAKRGQDVALRCDPISGHVSLFWYQQALGQGPEFLTYFQNEAQLDKSGLPSDRFFAERPEGSVSTLKIQRTQQEDSAVYLCASSLEGGGGPYNEQFFGPGTRLTVL.

The sample holds a few counts of this clonotype. CDR3 amino acids: CASSVPPGAGQQYF. In DNA form, the CDR3 reads TGTGCCAGCAGTGTCCCCCCGGGGGCTGGGCAGCAGTACTTC. The chain joins TRBV28 to TRBJ2-7; either TRBD1 or TRBD2 may supply D (6 bases each). Germline V CDR1 and CDR2: MDHEN, SYDVKM. Trimming cost V 5 bases and J 8 bases, with 19 bases left between them. This CDR3 is built from 14 residues.